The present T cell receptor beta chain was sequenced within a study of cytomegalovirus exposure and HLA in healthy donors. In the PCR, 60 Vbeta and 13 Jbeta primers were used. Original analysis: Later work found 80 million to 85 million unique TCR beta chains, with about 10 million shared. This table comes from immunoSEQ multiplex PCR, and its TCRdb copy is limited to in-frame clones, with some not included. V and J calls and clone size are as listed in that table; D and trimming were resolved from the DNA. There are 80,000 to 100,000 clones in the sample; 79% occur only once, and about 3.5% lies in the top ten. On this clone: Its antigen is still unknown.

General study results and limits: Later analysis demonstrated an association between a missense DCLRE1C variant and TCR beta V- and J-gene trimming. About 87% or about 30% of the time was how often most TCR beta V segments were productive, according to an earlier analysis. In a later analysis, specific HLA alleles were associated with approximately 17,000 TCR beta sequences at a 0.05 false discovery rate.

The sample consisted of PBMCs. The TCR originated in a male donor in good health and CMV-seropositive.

The DNA of the CDR3 is TGTGCCAGCAGGGTGGGACAGTATAGCAATCAGCCCCAGCATTTT. It codes for CASRVGQYSNQPQHF. The chain employs TRBV2 and TRBJ1-5; 7 nucleotides match TRBD1. Germline V gene lookup returns CDR1 SNHLY and CDR2 FYNNEI. V lost 6 bases to trimming and J lost 0 bases; unmatched junction nucleotides: 5. The CDR3 spans 15 residues. The entire variable domain, with the rest obtained from reference TRBV2 and TRBJ1-5, is as follows: EPEVTQTPSHQVTQMGQEVILRCVPISNHLYFYWYRQILGQKVEFLVSFYNNEISEKSEIFDDQFSVERPDGSNFTLKIRSTKLEDSAMYFCASRVGQYSNQPQHFGDGTRLSIL.